This section outlines one T cell receptor beta chain sequence together with its context. The sample originates from a study of OX40 agonist ivuxolimab in advanced cancers. V dropped 0 bases and J dropped 4 bases, with 1 base sitting between them. Germline V gene lookup returns CDR1 SGHAT and CDR2 FQNNGV. This CDR3 has 11 amino acids. The assay was immunoSEQ multiplex PCR, and TCRdb's table has in-frame clones only and misses some. The table records approximately 58,000 clones, roughly four fifths of them present only once. The TCR sequence derives from an adult with an advanced solid tumor such as melanoma, head and neck, liver or kidney cancer. The V and J genes are TRBV11-2 and TRBJ2-7; no firm D call. This specimen consisted of CD4+ or CD8+ T cells sorted from blood, obtained in a trial of the OX40 agonist ivuxolimab. CDR3 region: CASSLEYEQYF. In DNA form, the CDR3 reads TGTGCCAGCAGCTTAGAGTACGAGCAGTACTTC.